This TCR beta chain came from a study of CD8+ T cells in alopecia areata. Study findings and constraints: Many expanded lesional clones persisted in scalp and blood during tofacitinib treatment. Sequences from scalp samples also cover resident alphabeta T cells of normal skin.

This clone was seen a few times. Antigen unknown. cDNA serving as the sequencing template came from extracted, reverse transcribed RNA. Data came from immunoSEQ multiplex PCR; TCRdb stores just in-frame clones and leaves some out. Of about 190,000 clones in the sample, about 64% were seen once. Germline V gene lookup returns CDR1 MNHGY and CDR2 SAAAGT. The V and J ends lost 3 bases and 0 bases respectively, with 9 bases between them. The CDR3 covers 15 residues. Noted treatment: oral pan-JAK inhibitor, 5-10 mg twice daily. The chain uses TRBV6-8 and TRBJ1-5, with unresolved D. Sequences were derived from CD4+ T cells sorted from blood, sampled at week 4, from a patient treated with tofacitinib. The TCR sequence derives from a human donor with alopecia areata. As DNA, the CDR3 is TGTGCCAGCAGTTATGGGCGGTATAGCAATCAGCCCCAGCATTTT. Protein product: CASSYGRYSNQPQHF.